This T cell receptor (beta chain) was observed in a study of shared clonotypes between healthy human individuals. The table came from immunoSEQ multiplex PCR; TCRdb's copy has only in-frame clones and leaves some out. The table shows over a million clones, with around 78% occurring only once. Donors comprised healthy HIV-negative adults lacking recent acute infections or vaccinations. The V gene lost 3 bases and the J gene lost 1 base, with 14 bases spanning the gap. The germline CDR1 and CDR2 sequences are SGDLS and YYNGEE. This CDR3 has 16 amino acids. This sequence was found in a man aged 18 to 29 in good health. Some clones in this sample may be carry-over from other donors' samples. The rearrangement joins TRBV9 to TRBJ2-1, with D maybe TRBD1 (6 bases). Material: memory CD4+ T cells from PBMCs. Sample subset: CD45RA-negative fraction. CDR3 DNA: TGTGCCAGCAGCGGGGGACATCAAGTTTCCTACAATGAGCAGTTCTTC. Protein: CASSGGHQVSYNEQFF.